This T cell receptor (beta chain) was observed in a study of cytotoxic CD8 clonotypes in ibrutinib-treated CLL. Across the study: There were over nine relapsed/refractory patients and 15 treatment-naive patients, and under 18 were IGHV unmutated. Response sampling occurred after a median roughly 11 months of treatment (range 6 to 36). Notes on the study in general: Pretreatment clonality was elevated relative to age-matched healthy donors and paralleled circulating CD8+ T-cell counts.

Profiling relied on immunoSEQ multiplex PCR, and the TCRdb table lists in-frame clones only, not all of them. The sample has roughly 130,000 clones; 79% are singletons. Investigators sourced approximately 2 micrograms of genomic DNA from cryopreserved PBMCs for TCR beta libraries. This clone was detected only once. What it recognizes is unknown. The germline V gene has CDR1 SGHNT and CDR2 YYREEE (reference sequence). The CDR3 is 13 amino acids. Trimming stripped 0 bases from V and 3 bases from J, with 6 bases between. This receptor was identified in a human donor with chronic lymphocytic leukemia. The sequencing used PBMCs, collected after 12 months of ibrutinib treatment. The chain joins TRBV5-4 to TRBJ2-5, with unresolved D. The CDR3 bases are TGTGCCAGCAGCTTGGTGGCAAAAGAGACCCAGTACTTC. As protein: CASSLVAKETQYF.